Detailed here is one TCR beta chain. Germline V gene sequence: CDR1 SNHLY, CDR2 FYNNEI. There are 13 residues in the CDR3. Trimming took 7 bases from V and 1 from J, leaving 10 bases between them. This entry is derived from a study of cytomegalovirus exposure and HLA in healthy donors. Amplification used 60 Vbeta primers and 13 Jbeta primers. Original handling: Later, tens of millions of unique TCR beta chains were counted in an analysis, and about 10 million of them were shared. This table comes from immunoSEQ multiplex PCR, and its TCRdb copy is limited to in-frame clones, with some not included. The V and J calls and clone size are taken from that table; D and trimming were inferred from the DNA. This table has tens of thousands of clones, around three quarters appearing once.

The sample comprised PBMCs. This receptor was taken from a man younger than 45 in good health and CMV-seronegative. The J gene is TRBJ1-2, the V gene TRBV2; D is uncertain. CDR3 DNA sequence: TGTGCCAGCAATTACGGGGTTAACTATGGCTACACCTTC. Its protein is CASNYGVNYGYTF. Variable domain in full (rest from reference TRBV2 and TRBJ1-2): EPEVTQTPSHQVTQMGQEVILRCVPISNHLYFYWYRQILGQKVEFLVSFYNNEISEKSEIFDDQFSVERPDGSNFTLKIRSTKLEDSAMYFCASNYGVNYGYTFGSGTRLTVV.